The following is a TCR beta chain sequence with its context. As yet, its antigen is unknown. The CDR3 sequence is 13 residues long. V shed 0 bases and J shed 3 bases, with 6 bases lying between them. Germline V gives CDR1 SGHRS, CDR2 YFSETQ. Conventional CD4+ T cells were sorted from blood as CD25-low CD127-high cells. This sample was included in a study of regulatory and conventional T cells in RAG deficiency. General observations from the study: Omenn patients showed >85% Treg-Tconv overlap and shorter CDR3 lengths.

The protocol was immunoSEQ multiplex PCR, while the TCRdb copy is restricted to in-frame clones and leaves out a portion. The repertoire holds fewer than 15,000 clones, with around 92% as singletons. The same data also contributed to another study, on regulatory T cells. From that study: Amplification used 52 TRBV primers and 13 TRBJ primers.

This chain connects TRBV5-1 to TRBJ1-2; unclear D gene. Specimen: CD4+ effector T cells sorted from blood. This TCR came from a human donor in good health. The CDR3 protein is CASSLVADYGYTF. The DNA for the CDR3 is TGCGCCAGCAGCTTGGTTGCAGACTATGGCTACACCTTC.